This T cell receptor beta chain was recorded in a study of response to subunit inactivated influenza vaccine. The CDR3 contains 17 residues. V lost 3 bases and J 1 base, leaving 17 bases between the germline ends. CDR1 is SEHNR, CDR2 FQNEAQ, per germline (reference sequence). One entry per CDR3 protein results from TCRdb running MiXCR on the RT-PCR reads. The top ten hold around 13% of the sample, which has fewer than 600,000 distinct CDR3 sequences, approximately 7.8% seen once. The TCR was taken from a man in his fifties or sixties who received an inactivated influenza vaccine. Sequencing was performed on PBMCs from blood, taken 23 months after vaccination. This chain links TRBV7-9 with TRBJ2-3, with D possibly being TRBD2 (6 bases). This CDR3 reads CASSFQRGGMGTDTQYF. In DNA form, the CDR3 reads TGTGCCAGCAGCTTCCAGCGAGGAGGGATGGGCACAGATACGCAGTATTTT.